Listed here is a single T cell receptor beta chain. The antigen remains undetermined. Using immunoSEQ multiplex PCR, the repertoire was profiled, and TCRdb retains in-frame clones only, with some absent. The profile covers about 150,000 clones, with less than 90% appearing a single time and 5.5% taken by the ten largest. The data are from a study of T cell responses to AZD1222 COVID-19 vaccine. Findings of the study overall: Females made up more of the donors, who were largely white British, and clonal diversity may have come out too low.

Trimming shortened V by 0 bases and J by 0 bases, and 9 bases separated the two germline ends. Germline assignment: CDR1 SGHNT and CDR2 YYREEE (reference sequence). This CDR3 contains 15 residues. This material consisted of peripheral blood, taken on day 0 of MenACWY control vaccination. The V gene is TRBV5-4, the J gene TRBJ1-1; no clear D. The TCR comes from an adult in good health. CDR3 DNA sequence: TGTGCCAGCAGCTTGGGTGGGAGGATGAACACTGAAGCTTTCTTT. Protein sequence: CASSLGGRMNTEAFF.